The 8 T cell receptor beta chains reported below all come from one sample, sequenced in a study of technical replicates of blood from a handful of donors (dated by TCRdb to about 2017). The library was obtained by the immunoSEQ multiplex PCR assay. The immuneACCESS repertoire file appears here via TCRdb, limited to in-frame rearrangements. These files lack a portion of the clones; in checked studies, under half of the deficit traces to unresolved V genes, and the cause of the others is not known. Across this sample there are about 76,000 clones, with approximately 86% seen only once. 4.5% to 5.5% of the sample is held by the ten biggest clonotypes. Sequences were obtained from PBMCs. The origin of the receptors is a human donor in good health. Some clones in this sample may be carry-over from other donors' samples.

This clone was seen just once. DNA for the CDR3: TGTGCCAGCAACAGACAGGGTTACGGGGGCGAGCAGTACTTC. Translated: CASNRQGYGGEQYF. The chain links TRBV6-5 to TRBJ2-7; tentatively, D is TRBD1 (7 bases). The CDR3 sequence is 14 residues long. V was trimmed by 7 bases and J by 6 bases, leaving 19 bases between them. The germline V gene encodes CDR1 MNHEY and CDR2 SVGAGI.

This clone was recorded a few times. The gene calls are TRBV7-9 and TRBJ1-2; D is perhaps TRBD1 (5 bases). The CDR3 has 13 amino acids. CDR1 and CDR2 from the germline V gene are SEHNR and FQNEAQ (reference sequence). Deletions cut 4 bases from V and 8 bases from J, with 14 bases between. CDR3 region: CASSSGHSQGYTF. The CDR3 DNA reads as TGTGCCAGCAGCTCCGGACACTCTCAGGGCTACACCTTC.

This chain links TRBV7-9 with TRBJ2-2; the D is unclear. The CDR3 is 14 residues long. Trimming left V 1 base short and J 8 bases short, with 11 bases between. In germline, CDR1 is SEHNR, CDR2 FQNEAQ (reference sequence). The CDR3 is CASSLGRLTGELFF. The CDR3 DNA follows: TGTGCCAGCAGCTTAGGTCGCCTTACAGGGGAGCTGTTTTTT.

The CDR3 spells CASRSLSGYGYTF. CDR3 bases: TGCGCCAGCAGATCCCTCTCGGGCTATGGCTACACCTTC. J is TRBJ1-2 and V is TRBV5-1; D unclear. Germline-derived CDR1 and CDR2 are SGHRS and YFSETQ. V gave up 5 bases and J gave up 4 bases, with 12 bases separating them. The CDR3 loop spans 13 amino acids.

Regarding this clone: One end of the junction does not line up with germline, which may come from a read error. The chain combines TRBV18 with TRBJ2-1; tentatively, D is TRBD1 (6 bases). Germline assignment: CDR1 KGHSH and CDR2 LQKENI. The CDR3 loop spans 15 amino acids. CDR3 DNA: TGTGCCAGCTCACTTCAACAGGGAGCCTACATTGAGCAGTTCTTC. Protein: CASSLQQGAYIEQFF. Variable domain in full (rest from reference TRBV18 and TRBJ2-1): NAGVMQNPRHLVRRRGQEARLRCSPMKGHSHVYWYRQLPEEGLKFMVYLQKENIIDESGMPKERFSAEFPKEGPSILRIQQVVRGDSAAYFCASSLQQGAYIEQFFGPGTRLTVL.

This chain links TRBV11-3 with TRBJ2-2; D is possibly TRBD1 (5 bases). Germline lookup yields CDR1 SGHNT and CDR2 YENEEA. The CDR3 contains 14 residues. V lost 1 base, J lost 7 bases, and 10 bases lay in between. CDR3 coding DNA: TGTGCCAGCAGCTTAGTACAGGCTGGCGGGGAGCTGTTTTTT. It is translated as CASSLVQAGGELFF.

This clone was seen just once. The chain employs TRBV6-5 and TRBJ2-1; D remains ambiguous. CDR1 is MNHEY and CDR2 is SVGAGI in the germline V gene. This CDR3 has 15 residues. The V end lost 2 bases, the J end lost 4 bases, and 12 bases lay between the germline ends. In nucleotides, the CDR3 is TGTGCCAGCAGTTACGAGATAACTAATTACAATGAGCAGTTCTTC. It encodes CASSYEITNYNEQFF.

A single count supports this clone. The chain uses TRBV5-1 and TRBJ2-7, with a weak D call TRBD2 (5 bases). The V end lost 3 bases, the J end lost 1 base, and 8 bases lay between the germline ends. CDR1 is SGHRS and CDR2 is YFSETQ in the germline V gene. The CDR3 covers 13 residues. Here the CDR3 reads CASSSGSSYEQYF. The CDR3 DNA reads TGCGCCAGCAGCTCGGGGTCGTCCTACGAGCAGTACTTC.